The 5 T cell receptor beta chains below were found in one sample sequenced in a study of blood T cell repertoires in COVID-19. TCRdb's copy holds only in-frame clones and misses some; the assay was immunoSEQ multiplex PCR. The sample carries some 230,000 clones, 70% to 90% recorded once. The sample consisted of peripheral blood. Receptors originate from a man in his forties with acute or convalescent COVID-19.

In its sample, this clone was seen a few times. This chain connects TRBV5-1 to TRBJ2-7, with D perhaps matching TRBD1 (6 bases). The germline V and J ends were trimmed by 0 bases and 6 bases, with 13 bases remaining between them. Germline V gene lookup returns CDR1 SGHRS and CDR2 YFSETQ. The CDR3 runs 14 residues. CDR3 residues: CASSLGQVPAEQYF. The CDR3 DNA is TGCGCCAGCAGCTTGGGACAGGTTCCTGCCGAGCAGTACTTC.

A remark on this clone: The same CDR3 also results from other DNA sequences found in this sample. The chain joins TRBV7-3 to TRBJ1-1; D call uncertain. There are 13 residues in the CDR3. Germline CDR1 and CDR2: SGHTA and FQGTGA. Between the trimmed V and J ends, which lost 5 bases and 1 base, there was a span of 8 bases. CDR3 in amino acids: CASSLQRNTEAFF. The CDR3 DNA follows: TGTGCCAGCAGCCTACAGAGGAACACTGAAGCTTTCTTT.

The chain couples TRBV19 to TRBJ1-2; 8 bases fit TRBD1. J was trimmed by 4 bases and V by 5 bases; bases with no gene match: 9. Looked up from germline, CDR1 is LNHDA and CDR2 is SQIVND (reference sequence). The CDR3 covers 15 residues. The CDR3 loop reads CASSGFDRGTYGYTF. The CDR3 coding sequence is TGTGCCAGTAGTGGTTTCGACAGGGGAACCTATGGCTACACCTTC. Full variable domain (outside the CDR3, taken from reference TRBV19 and TRBJ1-2): DGGITQSPKYLFRKEGQNVTLSCEQNLNHDAMYWYRQDPGQGLRLIYYSQIVNDFQKGDIAEGYSVSREKKESFPLTVTSAQKNPTAFYLCASSGFDRGTYGYTFGSGTRLTVV.

The chain links TRBV5-4 to TRBJ1-2, with 8 bases matching TRBD1. The V segment lost 2 bases and the J segment 7 bases; nucleotides outside the gene matches: 4. CDR1 SGHNT and CDR2 YYREEE come from the germline V gene (reference sequence). The length of the CDR3 is 13 residues. CDR3 residues: CASSFGQGGGYTF. CDR3 bases: TGTGCCAGCAGCTTCGGACAGGGAGGTGGCTACACCTTC.

The V call is TRBV4-3, the J call TRBJ1-2; 9 nucleotides match TRBD1. V trimming: 6 bases; J trimming: 3 bases; junction bases outside the gene matches: 2. The CDR3 contains 13 residues. CDR1 LGHNA and CDR2 YSLEER come from the germline V gene. Written as DNA, the CDR3 is TGCGCCAGCAGGGGGACAGGGCACTATGGCTACACCTTC. Its translation: CASRGTGHYGYTF.